This T cell receptor (beta chain) was recovered during a study of blood T cell repertoires in COVID-19. Study summary: T cells, B-cell-depleted T cells, or PBMCs supplied cDNA or gDNA.

Using immunoSEQ multiplex PCR, the repertoire was profiled, and TCRdb retains in-frame clones only, with some absent. The repertoire holds about 170,000 clones, about 74% seen once, with around 2.9% in the top ten. The CDR3 has 15 amino acids. V shed 5 bases and J shed 3 bases, with 14 bases lying between them. The V gene's germline CDR1 is KGHDR and CDR2 SFDVKD. The chain joins TRBV24-1 to TRBJ2-3, with D perhaps matching TRBD2 (6 bases). The source material was peripheral blood. The sequence was collected from a woman aged 80 or older with acute or convalescent COVID-19. This CDR3 reads CATSAPGGPTDTQYF. CDR3 sequence (DNA): TGTGCCACCAGTGCGCCCGGAGGGCCAACAGATACGCAGTATTTT.